Following are 8 T cell receptor beta chains from one sample sequenced in a study of PD-L1 blockade in urothelial cancer. The data were produced by immunoSEQ multiplex PCR, yet TCRdb's version contains in-frame clones alone and is incomplete. There are some 25,000 clones in the sample; approximately 86% occur only once, and approximately 32% lies in the top ten. Sequencing used PBMCs, obtained around atezolizumab (anti-PD-L1) treatment. The receptors were sampled from a man in his sixties with urothelial cancer.

The genes are TRBV5-1 and TRBJ2-3; 11 bases line up with TRBD2. V lost 4 bases to trimming and J lost 3 bases; unmatched junction nucleotides: 10. In germline, CDR1 is SGHRS, CDR2 YFSETQ. The CDR3 is 17 amino acids. CDR3: CASSVGSGGARTDTQYF. CDR3 bases: TGCGCCAGCAGCGTAGGTAGCGGGGGGGCCCGTACAGATACGCAGTATTTT.

The table lists this clone with a count of one. The rearrangement joins TRBV28 to TRBJ1-5, with D perhaps matching TRBD1 (5 bases). The CDR3 consists of 15 residues. Trimming stripped 4 bases from V and 6 bases from J, with 16 bases between. Looked up from germline, CDR1 is MDHEN and CDR2 is SYDVKM. CDR3 DNA sequence: TGTGCCAGCAGTTACATGAGTCAGGGTAGTCAGCCCCAGCATTTT. Protein product: CASSYMSQGSQPQHF. Complete variable domain (other parts from reference TRBV28 and TRBJ1-5): DVKVTQSSRYLVKRTGEKVFLECVQDMDHENMFWYRQDPGLGLRLIYFSYDVKMKEKGDIPEGYSVSREKKERFSLILESASTNQTSMYLCASSYMSQGSQPQHFGDGTRLSIL.

The chain uses TRBV6-6 and TRBJ1-2; 7 positions agree with TRBD1. The CDR3 totals 14 residues. Per the germline V gene, CDR1 is MNHNY and CDR2 is SVGAGI (reference sequence). The trim removed 7 bases at V and 8 bases at J, leaving 13 bases unmatched. The CDR3 reads CASTRDQDRSGYTF. The CDR3 DNA reads as TGTGCCAGCACCCGGGACCAGGACAGGAGCGGCTACACCTTC.

The genes are TRBV30 and TRBJ2-7; 7 bases agree with TRBD1. The CDR3 has 15 residues. J was trimmed by 2 bases and V by 8 bases; bases with no gene match: 15. Per the germline V gene, CDR1 is GTSNPN and CDR2 is SVGIG (reference sequence). CDR3 sequence: CAHTTRTGRTYEQYF. The CDR3 bases are TGTGCCCACACCACCAGGACAGGAAGGACCTACGAGCAGTACTTC. The variable domain in full, with the rest retrieved from reference TRBV30 and TRBJ2-7, is SQTIHQWPATLVQPVGSPLSLECTVEGTSNPNLYWYRQAAGRGLQLLFYSVGIGQISSEVPQNLSASRPQDRQFILSSKKLLLSDSGFYLCAHTTRTGRTYEQYFGPGTRLTVT.

The V and J genes are TRBV6-5 and TRBJ1-2; no clear D. This CDR3 is 15 amino acids long. Germline lookup yields CDR1 MNHEY and CDR2 SVGAGI. Between the trimmed V and J ends, which lost 4 bases and 0 bases, there was a span of 12 bases. The CDR3 bases are TGTGCCAGCAGTTCCCTAGGCAGTGCTAACTATGGCTACACCTTC. Translating it yields CASSSLGSANYGYTF.

J is TRBJ1-6 and V is TRBV11-2; D remains unclear. The V and J ends lost 7 bases and 0 bases respectively, with 16 bases between them. The CDR3 covers 17 residues. CDR1 is SGHAT, CDR2 FQNNGV, per germline. The CDR3 spells CASTRAPVGSYNSPLHF. The CDR3 DNA reads as TGTGCCAGCACGCGCGCCCCTGTCGGCTCCTATAATTCACCCCTCCACTTT.

This chain joins TRBV29-1 and TRBJ1-2, with unresolved D. Per germline, CDR1 SQVTM and CDR2 ANQGSEA. Trimming cost V 2 bases and J 8 bases, with 18 bases left between them. This CDR3 region has 14 residues. The CDR3 reads CSVEPNRNFGGYTF. The CDR3 nucleotides read TGCAGCGTTGAACCGAATCGGAACTTCGGGGGCTACACCTTC.

The V and J genes are TRBV2 and TRBJ1-1, with 7 nucleotides matching TRBD1. Germline V gives CDR1 SNHLY, CDR2 FYNNEI. CDR3 size: 14 residues. Unmatched junction bases numbered 5, after V lost 7 bases and J lost 0 bases. The DNA for the CDR3 is TGTGCCAGCAAGGGGGGACAGATGAACACTGAAGCTTTCTTT. It yields the protein CASKGGQMNTEAFF.